Below are 21 T cell receptor beta chains sequenced from a single sample in a study of blood T cells in healthy people across ages. Primed by a sample-barcoded 5' primer and a J-beta primer mix, a second PCR proceeded for about 6 to 12 cycles. TCRdb re-called the 5' RACE reads with MiXCR, one entry per CDR3 protein. This table has about 1.8 million distinct CDR3 sequences, about 50% appearing once. Source material: blood. The receptors here all came from a woman in her 40s in good health.

This clonotype was picked up many times. V and J are TRBV20-1 and TRBJ2-5, with 12 bases fitting TRBD1. This CDR3 region has 14 residues. V lost 6 bases and J lost 4; bases outside the gene matches: 6. Germline-derived CDR1 and CDR2 are DFQATT and SNEGSKA (reference sequence). CDR3 sequence: CSARAGQGAETQYF. As DNA, the CDR3 is TGCAGTGCACGCGCGGGACAGGGGGCAGAGACCCAGTACTTC.

CDR3 residues: CASSQEKAGRVNSPLHF. In DNA, the CDR3 is TGTGCCAGCAGCCAAGAAAAAGCGGGACGGGTCAATTCACCCCTCCACTTT. This chain connects TRBV4-2 to TRBJ1-6, with D possibly being TRBD1 (5 bases). Trimming removed 0 bases at V and 7 bases at J, with 16 bases between. Germline assignment: CDR1 LGHNA and CDR2 YNFKEQ. The CDR3 has 17 residues.

A few counts support this clonotype. The V and J genes are TRBV9 and TRBJ2-1; 8 positions match TRBD2. The length of the CDR3 is 13 residues. The V gene end was trimmed by 3 bases and the J gene end by 10 bases; junction bases not matched to a gene: 6. Germline loops: CDR1 SGDLS, CDR2 YYNGEE. The CDR3, as DNA: TGTGCCAGCAGCGCCCGCCCTAGCGGGGAGCAGTTCTTC. This sequence encodes CASSARPSGEQFF.

This clonotype was seen more than once but under ten times. The rearrangement uses TRBV12-3 or TRBV12-4 and TRBJ2-1; tentative D call: TRBD2 (6 bases). V lost 6 bases, J lost 10 bases, and 25 bases lay in between. There are 16 residues in the CDR3. The CDR3 DNA is TGTGCCAGCAGCCGGGGACTGACCCTACAGCAGTCGGAGCAGTTCTTC. Amino acid sequence: CASSRGLTLQQSEQFF.

This clonotype occurred a few times. This chain links TRBV6-1 with TRBJ2-3; the match to TRBD2 covers 9 bases. J gave up 6 bases and V 6 bases, and 13 bases lay outside the gene matches. Germline V gene lookup returns CDR1 MNHNS and CDR2 SASEGT. This CDR3 is built from 16 residues. CDR3 in DNA: TGTGCCAGCAGAGCGGGGGGCAGGTTGGCCTTCGATACGCAGTATTTT. It yields the protein CASRAGGRLAFDTQYF.

V gene TRBV7-9 combines with J gene TRBJ2-7; TRBD2 aligns across 10 bases. The assigned J gene may be wrong: the sequence end matches TRBJ2-5 better. The CDR3 sequence is 17 residues long. Germline V gene lookup returns CDR1 SEHNR and CDR2 FQNEAQ (reference sequence). The CDR3 nucleotides read TGTGCCAGCAGCTTAGGACTAGCGGGTCCGTCCCAAGAGACCCAGTACTTC. Translated, it gives CASSLGLAGPSQETQYF.

The genes are TRBV29-1 and TRBJ2-1; D possibly corresponds to TRBD1 (6 bases). The V and J ends lost 2 bases and 0 bases respectively, with 8 bases between them. CDR3 length equals 14 residues. Germline-derived CDR1 and CDR2 are SQVTM and ANQGSEA. CDR3 sequence: CSVEYRDSYNEQFF. CDR3 in DNA: TGCAGCGTTGAATACAGGGACTCCTACAATGAGCAGTTCTTC.

The CDR3 here is CASSFKPGTDHYGYTF. Here the CDR3 DNA reads TGTGCCAGCAGCTTTAAACCCGGGACAGACCACTATGGCTACACCTTC. This sequence joins TRBV11-2 and TRBJ1-2, with TRBD1 identical over 7 bases. This CDR3 has 16 amino acids. With 3 bases clipped from V and 3 bases from J, the junction kept 10 bases outside the gene matches. CDR1 is SGHAT, CDR2 FQNNGV, per germline.

This chain connects TRBV18 to TRBJ1-5, with D maybe TRBD1 (5 bases). Trimming took 6 bases from V and 1 from J, leaving 13 bases between them. CDR1 KGHSH and CDR2 LQKENI come from the germline V gene. This CDR3 is built from 15 residues. The CDR3 loop is CASSPDTLSNQPQHF. The CDR3 DNA is TGTGCCAGCTCTCCGGACACCTTAAGCAATCAGCCCCAGCATTTT.

This clonotype was counted only a few times. The rearrangement joins TRBV7-2 to TRBJ2-5; no definite D call. Trimming took 5 bases from V and 5 from J, leaving 12 bases between them. Germline CDR1 reads SGHTA; CDR2 reads FQGNSA. The CDR3 loop spans 13 amino acids. The CDR3 nucleotides are TGTGCCAGCAGCGTCAGGTACGGGGAGACCCAGTACTTC. This translates into CASSVRYGETQYF.

The chain uses TRBV6-1 and TRBJ2-3; D remains unclear. CDR3 length equals 13 residues. The V gene lost 4 bases and the J gene lost 0 bases, with 5 bases spanning the gap. In germline, CDR1 is MNHNS, CDR2 SASEGT. This CDR3 is CASSGKSTDTQYF. CDR3 nucleotide sequence: TGTGCCAGCAGTGGTAAGAGCACAGATACGCAGTATTTT.

This clonotype was detected only a few times. V is TRBV7-2 and J is TRBJ2-5, with D possibly matching TRBD2 (7 bases). V shed 5 bases and J shed 1 base, with 17 bases lying between them. CDR1 and CDR2 (germline): SGHTA, FQGNSA. The CDR3 spans 16 residues. CDR3 protein: CASSLTGGQIQETQYF. DNA of the CDR3: TGTGCCAGCAGCCTAACGGGGGGCCAGATCCAAGAGACCCAGTACTTC.

The rearrangement links TRBV2 to TRBJ1-2, with D unresolved. Trimming took 2 bases from V and 10 from J, leaving 11 bases between them. Germline V CDR1 and CDR2: SNHLY, FYNNEI. This CDR3 contains 12 residues. The CDR3 coding sequence is TGTGCCAGCAGTGAAAGGGTGAGGCACTACACCTTC. Its protein product is CASSERVRHYTF.

V gene TRBV4-1 combines with J gene TRBJ2-1; 7 nucleotides align to TRBD2. The J call may be mistaken, given a closer DNA end match to TRBJ2-7. Germline lookup yields CDR1 MGHRA and CDR2 YSYEKL. The length of the CDR3 is 16 residues. The CDR3 region is CASSQSPGGSYNEQYF. The CDR3 region has the DNA TGCGCCAGCAGCCAATCCCCGGGAGGCTCCTACAATGAGCAGTACTTC.

This chain joins TRBV11-2 and TRBJ2-1; 9 positions match TRBD2. The CDR3 length is 16 residues. After removal of 3 bases from V and 0 bases from J, the junction contained 3 bases not matched to a gene. In germline, CDR1 is SGHAT, CDR2 FQNNGV. CDR3 residues: CASSFLSGGSYNEQFF. The CDR3 DNA reads TGTGCCAGCAGCTTCCTTAGCGGGGGCTCCTACAATGAGCAGTTCTTC.

This clonotype was detected ten times or more. This chain links TRBV10-3 with TRBJ2-5, with TRBD2 identical over 12 bases. V shed 3 bases and J 5 bases; nucleotides not matched to a gene: 10. The CDR3 contains 17 residues. Germline V lookup: CDR1 ENHRY, CDR2 SYGVKD. In nucleotides, the CDR3 is TGTGCCATCAGTGACCCTGGGACTAGCGGGCGGCGGGAGACCCAGTACTTC. Encoded protein: CAISDPGTSGRRETQYF.

This clonotype was picked up a small number of times. V and J are TRBV18 and TRBJ2-7; 9 nucleotides match TRBD1. CDR3 length: 17 amino acids. The trim removed 2 bases at V and 2 bases at J, leaving 10 bases unmatched. In germline, CDR1 is KGHSH, CDR2 LQKENI. CDR3 sequence: CASSPGGQGAIPYEQYF. The CDR3, as DNA: TGTGCCAGCTCACCAGGGGGACAGGGTGCCATCCCCTACGAGCAGTACTTC.

This clonotype occurred once. This rearrangement joins TRBV4-2 to TRBJ1-4; D unclear. CDR3 length: 14 amino acids. The V gene lost 0 bases and the J gene lost 16 bases, with 18 bases spanning the gap. Germline V gene data show CDR1 as LGHNA and CDR2 as YNFKEQ. The CDR3 DNA reads as TGTGCCAGCAGCCAAGATCGAAGTTTGCCTATTCCGTTTTTT. Protein product: CASSQDRSLPIPFF.

The chain recombines TRBV10-3 with TRBJ2-7; tentative D call: TRBD1 (6 bases). Germline-derived CDR1 and CDR2 are ENHRY and SYGVKD. This CDR3 is built from 15 residues. V was clipped by 2 bases and J by 6 bases, with 17 bases between them. CDR3 residues: CAISEPTGSAGEQYF. DNA of the CDR3: TGTGCCATCAGTGAGCCAACAGGGAGCGCCGGCGAGCAGTACTTC.

The J gene is TRBJ2-6, the V gene TRBV3-1, with 8 bases fitting TRBD2. The germline CDR1 and CDR2 sequences are LGHDT and YNNKEL (reference sequence). This CDR3 has 18 amino acids. J was trimmed by 3 bases and V by 1 base; bases with no gene match: 8. The CDR3 reads CASSQALGGGLGANVLTF. The DNA of the CDR3 is TGTGCCAGCAGCCAAGCCCTAGGCGGGGGGCTTGGGGCCAACGTCCTGACTTTC.

This sequence joins TRBV10-3 and TRBJ2-5; D unclear. Trimming stripped 1 base from V and 2 bases from J, with 11 bases between. Germline V CDR1 and CDR2: ENHRY, SYGVKD. CDR3 length equals 15 residues. CDR3 sequence (DNA): TGTGCCATCAGTGAGTACGCTTTAAGGCAAGAGACCCAGTACTTC. Amino acid sequence: CAISEYALRQETQYF.